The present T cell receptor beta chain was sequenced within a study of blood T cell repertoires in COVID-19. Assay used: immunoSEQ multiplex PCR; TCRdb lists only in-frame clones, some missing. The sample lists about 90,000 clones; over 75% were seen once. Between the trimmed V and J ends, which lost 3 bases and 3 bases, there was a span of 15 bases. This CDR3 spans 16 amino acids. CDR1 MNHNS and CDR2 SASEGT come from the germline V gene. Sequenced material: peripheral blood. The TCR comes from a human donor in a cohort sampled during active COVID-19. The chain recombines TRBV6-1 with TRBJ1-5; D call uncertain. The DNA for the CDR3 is TGTGCCAGCAGTGACCCGAGACTGGCCGTCAATCAGCCCCAGCATTTT. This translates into CASSDPRLAVNQPQHF.